These T cell receptor beta chains were read from a single sample in a study of Graves' ophthalmopathy and Graves' hyperthyroidism. TCRdb reprocessed the multiplex PCR reads via MiXCR and lists one record per CDR3 protein. The sample records about 230,000 distinct CDR3 sequences, less than 55% being singletons. The material sequenced was peripheral blood. These receptors all come from an adult man with Graves' ophthalmopathy. Both conserved end residues are part of each CDR3. Each record gives: J gene, D gene, clone size, V gene, CDR3 DNA, CDR3 protein. The D gene is left open where the match is weak. Clone size appears in some rows only: once, few, many, or a class for an expanded clone.

TRBJ1-1,TRBD1,NA,TRBV29-1,TGCAGCGTTATTCCGGGACAGGGGATTGAGGCTTTCTTT,CSVIPGQGIEAFF
TRBJ2-7,NA,NA,TRBV7-2,TGTGCCAGCAGCCTAGGGACCGTCTACGAGCGGTACTTC,CASSLGTVYERYF
TRBJ2-5,NA,many,TRBV7-6,TGTGCCAGCAGCTTAGTAGGAAGGGGCAGGGAGACCCAGTACTTC,CASSLVGRGRETQYF
TRBJ1-2,NA,many,TRBV7-9,TGTGCCAGCAGCTTCGACAAGAACTATGGCTACACCTTC,CASSFDKNYGYTF
TRBJ2-2,NA,NA,TRBV12-3/TRBV12-4,TGTGCCAGCACTTCCGAGAGGGGAAAAGGGAACACCGGGGAGCTGTTTTTT,CASTSERGKGNTGELFF
TRBJ2-7,TRBD1,NA,TRBV12-3/TRBV12-4,TGTGCCAGCAGTTCGGACAGGTACGAGCAGTACTTC,CASSSDRYEQYF
TRBJ1-1,NA,many,TRBV7-9,TGTGCCAGCAGCTTACGGGGTAGCACTGAAGCTTTCTTT,CASSLRGSTEAFF
TRBJ2-7,TRBD1,NA,TRBV18,TGTGCCAGCTCACAAACCGGGACAGTTTACGAGCAGTACTTC,CASSQTGTVYEQYF
TRBJ1-3,NA,NA,TRBV12-3/TRBV12-4,TGTGCCAGCAGTCAAATAGCGGGGACTGGAAACACCATATATTTT,CASSQIAGTGNTIYF
TRBJ1-6,NA,NA,TRBV7-6,TGTGCCAGCAGCTTTAGCAGGGGCAATTCACCCCTCCACTTT,CASSFSRGNSPLHF
TRBJ2-7,NA,once,TRBV7-2,TGTGCCAGCAGCTTAGGGGCTGGAAACTACGAGCGGTACTTC,CASSLGAGNYERYF
TRBJ1-5,NA,NA,TRBV10-3,TGTGCCATCAAAGCCGGCAGGGGCAATCAGCCCCAGCATTTT,CAIKAGRGNQPQHF
TRBJ2-7,TRBD1,NA,TRBV4-1,TGCGCCAGCAGCCTCCGACAGGGCCGCTCCTACGAGCAGTACTTC,CASSLRQGRSYEQYF
TRBJ1-2,TRBD1,few,TRBV19,TGTGCCAGTAGACCCGGACAGGGGGCCAGAGGCTACACCTTC,CASRPGQGARGYTF
TRBJ1-6,TRBD1,NA,TRBV9,TGTGCCAGCAGATACCGGACAGGGGGCAATTCACCCCTCCACTTT,CASRYRTGGNSPLHF
TRBJ1-3,TRBD1,few,TRBV7-2,TGTGCCAGCAGCTTATCAGGGGGAAGTGGAAACACCATATATTTT,CASSLSGGSGNTIYF
TRBJ2-5,TRBD1,NA,TRBV5-4,TGTGCCAGCAGCAAGGACAGGGAACAAGAGACCCAGTACTTC,CASSKDREQETQYF
TRBJ1-2,NA,NA,TRBV27,TGTGCCAGCAGTTTAACCGCCGGTTTGGGCTACACCTTC,CASSLTAGLGYTF
TRBJ1-1,NA,many,TRBV7-6,TGTGCCAGCAGCCTCTGGCAGAACACTGAAGCTTTCTTT,CASSLWQNTEAFF
TRBJ2-5,TRBD2,NA,TRBV6-1,TGTGCCAGCAGTCCGGGGGGACTCCGTTTGAAGACCCAGTACTTC,CASSPGGLRLKTQYF
TRBJ2-7,TRBD2,NA,TRBV7-2,TGTGCCAGCAGCCAAGAACAAGCGGGAGCATGGGACGAGCAGTACTTC,CASSQEQAGAWDEQYF
TRBJ2-7,TRBD1,many,TRBV20-1,TGCAGTGCTAGAGACACAGGGGGCGCAGGCGAGCAGTACTTC,CSARDTGGAGEQYF
TRBJ2-7,TRBD1,NA,TRBV10-3,TGTGCCAGCAGTCCTTATCAGGGGGCGGCCTACGAGCAGTACTTC,CASSPYQGAAYEQYF
TRBJ2-3,TRBD2,NA,TRBV11-2,TGTGCCAGCAGCTTAGAGGGGACTAGCGGGGGACATACGCAGTATTTT,CASSLEGTSGGHTQYF
TRBJ1-4,TRBD1,NA,TRBV7-9,TGTGCCAGCAGCCTAACCCGGACAGGGGGTTTTGAAAAACTGTTTTTT,CASSLTRTGGFEKLFF
TRBJ1-4,NA,NA,TRBV7-4,TGTGCCAGCAGCTTATCCCGGGGCACTAATGAAAAACTGTTTTTT,CASSLSRGTNEKLFF
TRBJ1-1,NA,many,TRBV29-1,TGCAGCGTTGAACAGAACACTGAAGCTTTCTTT,CSVEQNTEAFF
TRBJ2-1,NA,NA,TRBV10-2,TGCGCCAGTTCGAGGGAGTTGAATGAGCAGTTCTTC,CASSRELNEQFF
TRBJ2-7,NA,NA,TRBV24-1,TGTGCCACTGGATTGGCAGGGCGAGGGGAGCAGTACTTC,CATGLAGRGEQYF
TRBJ2-7,TRBD1,NA,TRBV30,TGTGCCTGGAGTCCCAGGGGGTGGACCTACGAGCAGTACTTC,CAWSPRGWTYEQYF
TRBJ2-7,TRBD1,NA,TRBV7-9,TGTGCCAGCAGCTTAGACCGGGACAGGGGGGGCGAGCAGTACTTC,CASSLDRDRGGEQYF
TRBJ1-3,NA,many,TRBV20-1,TGCAGTGCTAGTGACGGTTCTGGAAACACCATATATTTT,CSASDGSGNTIYF
TRBJ1-5,TRBD1,few,TRBV20-1,TGCAGTGCTAGCGACGGACAGGAGGGGGATCAGCCCCAGCATTTT,CSASDGQEGDQPQHF
TRBJ1-1,TRBD1,once,TRBV2,TGTGCCAGCAGTGACAGGGGGCGAGGGGCTGAAGCTTTCTTT,CASSDRGRGAEAFF
TRBJ1-1,TRBD1,NA,TRBV2,TGTGCCAGCAGGAGCGGACAGGGGAACACTGAAGCTTTCTTT,CASRSGQGNTEAFF
TRBJ2-5,TRBD2,NA,TRBV9,TGTGCCAGCAGCCCCCGGGGAGCGGGGGCAGAGACCCAGTACTTC,CASSPRGAGAETQYF
TRBJ2-2,TRBD2,few,TRBV20-1,TGCAGTGCCTCGGGACTAGCGGGGGGGCCGAGCACCGGGGAGCTGTTTTTT,CSASGLAGGPSTGELFF
TRBJ2-7,NA,few,TRBV7-2,TGTGCCAGCAGCCGAGGACGGAGCTCCTACGAGCAGTACTTC,CASSRGRSSYEQYF
TRBJ1-1,NA,many,TRBV29-1,TGCAGCGTTGAAAGAGGGGACACTGAAGCTTTCTTT,CSVERGDTEAFF
TRBJ1-2,NA,few,TRBV7-6,TGTGCCAGCAGCGCTGATTATGGTGGCTACACCTTC,CASSADYGGYTF
TRBJ1-1,NA,NA,TRBV2,TGTGCCAGCAGTCCTCGGTGGGAGTTCACTGAAGCTTTCTTT,CASSPRWEFTEAFF